The rows below give T cell receptor beta chains drawn from one sample of a study of cytotoxic CD8 clonotypes in ibrutinib-treated CLL. Sequencing used immunoSEQ multiplex PCR; TCRdb keeps in-frame clones, though not all of them. Among 200,000 to 250,000 clones, 79% were seen once, and the ten largest hold 10% to 12%. Sequenced here: PBMCs, sampled after 12 months of ibrutinib treatment. The source of these receptors is a human donor with chronic lymphocytic leukemia. Both conserved end residues are part of each CDR3. A D gene is named only where the DNA matches it firmly. Clone sizes are given selectively: once, few, many, or a class where the clone is expanded.

v_call: TRBV5-1
d_call: NA
j_call: TRBJ1-2
clone_size: NA
cdr3_nt: TGCGCCAGCAGCCCGGAGTTGACTGCGAACTATGGCTACACCTTC
cdr3_aa: CASSPELTANYGYTF

v_call: TRBV11-2
d_call: NA
j_call: TRBJ1-2
clone_size: NA
cdr3_nt: TGTGCCAGCAGCTTAATGGGGGTAGGCTACACCTTC
cdr3_aa: CASSLMGVGYTF

v_call: TRBV18
d_call: TRBD1
j_call: TRBJ2-5
clone_size: NA
cdr3_nt: TGTGCCAGCTCACCCCAGAGACAGGGCGGAGAGACCCAGTACTTC
cdr3_aa: CASSPQRQGGETQYF

v_call: TRBV5-6
d_call: TRBD1
j_call: TRBJ1-2
clone_size: NA
cdr3_nt: TGTGCCAGCAGCTTCGGGACAGGTGGTTATGGCTACACCTTC
cdr3_aa: CASSFGTGGYGYTF

v_call: TRBV10-3
d_call: TRBD2
j_call: TRBJ2-5
clone_size: once
cdr3_nt: TGTGCCATCAGTGAAACTAGCGGGGGGAAGACCCAGTACTTC
cdr3_aa: CAISETSGGKTQYF

v_call: TRBV30
d_call: TRBD2
j_call: TRBJ2-7
clone_size: few
cdr3_nt: TGTGCCTGGAGGGGAACGGGACTAGAACTGCAGTACTTC
cdr3_aa: CAWRGTGLELQYF

v_call: TRBV10-3
d_call: NA
j_call: TRBJ1-1
clone_size: few
cdr3_nt: TGTGCCATCAGTGAGTCGAAAATAGGGGCCCCCACTGAAGCTTTCTTT
cdr3_aa: CAISESKIGAPTEAFF

v_call: TRBV18
d_call: NA
j_call: TRBJ1-4
clone_size: few
cdr3_nt: TGTGCCAGCTCACCACCGGTCATGAAGGGAAAACTGTTTTTT
cdr3_aa: CASSPPVMKGKLFF

v_call: TRBV30
d_call: TRBD2
j_call: TRBJ2-4
clone_size: NA
cdr3_nt: TGTGCCCTGGAGCTAGGCGGGGGTAGGGCCAAAAACATTCAGTACTTC
cdr3_aa: CALELGGGRAKNIQYF

v_call: TRBV5-5
d_call: TRBD1
j_call: TRBJ2-7
clone_size: NA
cdr3_nt: TGTGCCAGCAGCGGTAGGACAGGGGCCCACGAGCAGTACTTC
cdr3_aa: CASSGRTGAHEQYF